Listed below are T cell receptor beta chains from one sample, sequenced in a study of Ad26.COV2.S vaccination and SARS-CoV-2 variants. TCRdb keeps only in-frame clones here, not all; method: immunoSEQ multiplex PCR. The profile covers about 100,000 clones, with 60% to 85% appearing a single time and 17% taken by the ten largest. Here the sequenced sample was peripheral blood, taken after recovery from COVID-19. The origin of the receptors is a human donor who had recovered from COVID-19. Each CDR3 is given with its conserved first and last residue. Each record gives: clone size, J gene, D gene, V gene, CDR3 length, CDR3 protein, CDR3 DNA. A D gene is named only where the DNA matches it firmly. Clone size is shown for a subset of rows, as once, few, many or a class of expanded clone.

clone size: once
J gene: TRBJ2-7
D gene: TRBD1
V gene: TRBV19
CDR3 length: 15
CDR3 protein: CASSETGTGEYEQYF
CDR3 DNA: TGTGCCAGTAGTGAAACCGGGACAGGGGAGTACGAGCAGTACTTC

clone size: .
J gene: TRBJ2-7
D gene: TRBD1
V gene: TRBV6-5
CDR3 length: 14
CDR3 protein: CASSRQGGYYEQYF
CDR3 DNA: TGTGCCAGCAGCCGACAGGGTGGGTACTACGAGCAGTACTTC

clone size: .
J gene: TRBJ2-3
D gene: .
V gene: TRBV11-2
CDR3 length: 13
CDR3 protein: CASSLGGTDTQYF
CDR3 DNA: TGTGCCAGCAGCTTAGGGGGCACAGATACGCAGTATTTT

clone size: .
J gene: TRBJ1-4
D gene: .
V gene: TRBV7-2
CDR3 length: 15
CDR3 protein: CASSLLTATNEKLFF
CDR3 DNA: TGTGCCAGCAGCTTATTAACGGCTACTAATGAAAAACTGTTTTTT

clone size: .
J gene: TRBJ2-3
D gene: .
V gene: TRBV29-1
CDR3 length: 15
CDR3 protein: CSASPGGRGTDTQYF
CDR3 DNA: TGCAGCGCCTCGCCGGGGGGCCGAGGCACAGATACGCAGTATTTT

clone size: .
J gene: TRBJ2-2
D gene: .
V gene: TRBV6-5
CDR3 length: 14
CDR3 protein: CASSYSGARRELFF
CDR3 DNA: TGTGCCAGCAGTTACTCTGGGGCCCGACGGGAGCTGTTTTTT

clone size: .
J gene: TRBJ2-7
D gene: TRBD1
V gene: TRBV6-5
CDR3 length: 14
CDR3 protein: CASSSGTATYEQYF
CDR3 DNA: TGTGCCAGCAGTTCCGGGACAGCAACCTACGAGCAGTACTTC

clone size: .
J gene: TRBJ2-5
D gene: .
V gene: TRBV7-9
CDR3 length: 11
CDR3 protein: CALSGLKTQYF
CDR3 DNA: TGTGCACTCAGCGGTCTGAAGACCCAGTACTTC

clone size: .
J gene: TRBJ2-7
D gene: .
V gene: TRBV5-4
CDR3 length: 13
CDR3 protein: CASSLGAKYEQYF
CDR3 DNA: TGTGCCAGCAGCTTGGGGGCGAAATACGAGCAGTACTTC

clone size: .
J gene: TRBJ2-5
D gene: .
V gene: TRBV3-1/TRBV3-2
CDR3 length: 21
CDR3 protein: CASSQDLERTSGGPPQETQYF
CDR3 DNA: TGTGCCAGCAGCCAAGACTTAGAAAGGACATCCGGCGGGCCGCCCCAAGAGACCCAGTACTTC

clone size: .
J gene: TRBJ1-1
D gene: .
V gene: TRBV5-1
CDR3 length: 14
CDR3 protein: CASSSATVNTEAFF
CDR3 DNA: TGCGCCAGCAGCTCCGCGACAGTGAACACTGAAGCTTTCTTT

clone size: .
J gene: TRBJ2-3
D gene: .
V gene: TRBV2
CDR3 length: 11
CDR3 protein: CASSISNTQYF
CDR3 DNA: TGTGCCAGCAGCATTTCTAATACGCAGTATTTT

clone size: once
J gene: TRBJ2-1
D gene: .
V gene: TRBV29-1
CDR3 length: 14
CDR3 protein: CSGKDLTSFNEQFF
CDR3 DNA: TGCAGCGGAAAGGACTTGACTTCCTTCAATGAGCAGTTCTTC

clone size: .
J gene: TRBJ2-5
D gene: TRBD1
V gene: TRBV28
CDR3 length: 15
CDR3 protein: CASSSPGQLQETQYF
CDR3 DNA: TGTGCCAGCAGTTCGCCGGGACAGCTCCAAGAGACCCAGTACTTC

clone size: .
J gene: TRBJ2-1
D gene: .
V gene: TRBV29-1
CDR3 length: 9
CDR3 protein: CSVDSEQFF
CDR3 DNA: TGCAGCGTTGATAGTGAGCAGTTCTTC

clone size: .
J gene: TRBJ1-6
D gene: .
V gene: TRBV6-5
CDR3 length: 15
CDR3 protein: CASRVAGTGNSPLHF
CDR3 DNA: TGTGCCAGCAGAGTCGCCGGGACGGGTAATTCACCCCTCCACTTT

clone size: .
J gene: TRBJ1-2
D gene: TRBD1
V gene: TRBV2
CDR3 length: 14
CDR3 protein: CASKGQGVGYGYTF
CDR3 DNA: TGTGCCAGCAAAGGACAGGGAGTGGGCTATGGCTACACCTTC

clone size: .
J gene: TRBJ2-3
D gene: TRBD2
V gene: TRBV7-3
CDR3 length: 14
CDR3 protein: CASSLGGFSDTQYF
CDR3 DNA: TGTGCCAGCAGCTTGGGGGGGTTCTCAGATACGCAGTATTTT

clone size: .
J gene: TRBJ2-3
D gene: .
V gene: TRBV2
CDR3 length: 12
CDR3 protein: CASSELSDTQYF
CDR3 DNA: TGTGCCAGCAGTGAACTCTCAGATACGCAGTATTTT

clone size: .
J gene: TRBJ1-1
D gene: .
V gene: TRBV14
CDR3 length: 13
CDR3 protein: CASSQEWNRAAFF
CDR3 DNA: TGTGCCAGCAGCCAAGAATGGAACAGGGCTGCTTTCTTT

clone size: .
J gene: TRBJ1-5
D gene: TRBD1
V gene: TRBV10-3
CDR3 length: 14
CDR3 protein: CAINPTGGNQPQHF
CDR3 DNA: TGTGCCATCAACCCGACAGGGGGCAATCAGCCCCAGCATTTT

clone size: .
J gene: TRBJ2-7
D gene: .
V gene: TRBV5-1
CDR3 length: 15
CDR3 protein: CASSLAGTLTYEQYF
CDR3 DNA: TGCGCCAGCAGCTTGGCTGGGACTTTAACCTACGAGCAGTACTTC

clone size: many
J gene: TRBJ2-3
D gene: .
V gene: TRBV4-2
CDR3 length: 12
CDR3 protein: CASSQSIDTQYF
CDR3 DNA: TGTGCCAGCAGCCAATCAATAGATACGCAGTATTTT

clone size: .
J gene: TRBJ2-5
D gene: TRBD1
V gene: TRBV5-1
CDR3 length: 14
CDR3 protein: CASSLGDRAETQYF
CDR3 DNA: TGCGCCAGCAGCTTGGGGGACAGGGCGGAGACCCAGTACTTC